This TCR beta chain emerged from a study of early T cells in non-severe SARS-CoV-2 infection. On the study more broadly: Chains stayed unpaired after sequencing of bulk RNA from unsorted whole blood. General study findings and limits: Private and CD4 specificities were missed by VDJdb matching, skewed to anti-spike CD8.

At least ten counts were recorded for this clonotype. Antigen unknown. CDR1 is SGHVS and CDR2 is FQNEAQ in the germline V gene. V lost 5 bases and J lost 6; bases outside the gene matches: 4. The CDR3 consists of 13 residues. Unique molecular identifier tags were affixed to discrete cDNA molecules. TCRdb reanalysed the 5' RACE reads using MiXCR and keeps one entry per CDR3 protein. The sample contains tens of thousands of distinct CDR3 sequences, roughly 3.9% of which appear only once. The specimen sequenced was whole blood. The TCR was taken from an adult who was a healthcare worker with PCR-confirmed SARS-CoV-2 infection or an uninfected control (not recorded which). The rearrangement links TRBV7-8 to TRBJ2-1, with TRBD2 matching over 7 bases. This CDR3 reads CASSREGSNEQFF. As DNA, the CDR3 is TGTGCCAGCAGCAGGGAGGGGAGCAATGAGCAGTTCTTC.